This T cell receptor (beta chain) was found in a study of shared clonotypes between healthy human individuals. Details on this clone: Antigen: not known.

Genomic DNA from each subset was divided evenly over several immunoSEQ plates. TCRdb's table, derived via immunoSEQ multiplex PCR, lists solely in-frame clones and lacks some. The sample contains more than 2 million clones, about 95% of which appear only once. Study-wide results and limits: Represented diversity, genetic and exposure-history alike, was limited by few donors. Tissue TCR repertoires likely differ from these blood-only repertoires. In contrast to clonotypes shared by all four donors, non-shared clonotypes had lower generation probabilities.

This clonotype was sampled from a man aged 18 to 30 in good health. Sequenced input: naive CD4+ T cells sorted from blood. Subset denoted: CD45RA+ positively selected.

The CDR3 DNA follows: TGTGCCAGCAGGTTAGGGAGGAACACTGAAGCTTTCTTT. Amino acid sequence: CASRLGRNTEAFF. The chain employs TRBV5-6 and TRBJ1-1; D unresolved. V dropped 5 bases and J dropped 1 base, with 9 bases sitting between them. The germline V gene has CDR1 SGHDT and CDR2 YYEEEE. The CDR3 length is 13 residues. Variable domain in full (rest from reference TRBV5-6 and TRBJ1-1): DAGVTQSPTHLIKTRGQQVTLRCSPKSGHDTVSWYQQALGQGPQFIFQYYEEEERQRGNFPDRFSGHQFPNYSSELNVNALLLGDSALYLCASRLGRNTEAFFGQGTRLTVV.